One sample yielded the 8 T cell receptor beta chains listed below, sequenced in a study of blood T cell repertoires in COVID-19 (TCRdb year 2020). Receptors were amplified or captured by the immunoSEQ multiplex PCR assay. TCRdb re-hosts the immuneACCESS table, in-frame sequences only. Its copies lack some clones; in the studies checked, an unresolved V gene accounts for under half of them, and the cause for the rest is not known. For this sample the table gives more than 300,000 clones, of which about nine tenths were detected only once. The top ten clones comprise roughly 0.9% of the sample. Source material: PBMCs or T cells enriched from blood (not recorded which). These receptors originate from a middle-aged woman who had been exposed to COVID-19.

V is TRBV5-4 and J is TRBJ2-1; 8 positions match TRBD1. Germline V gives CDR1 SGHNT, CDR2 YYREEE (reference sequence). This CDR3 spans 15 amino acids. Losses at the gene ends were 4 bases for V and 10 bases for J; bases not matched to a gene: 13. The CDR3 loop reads CASSATTGAVWEQFF. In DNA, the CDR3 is TGTGCCAGCAGCGCTACGACAGGGGCGGTTTGGGAGCAGTTCTTC.

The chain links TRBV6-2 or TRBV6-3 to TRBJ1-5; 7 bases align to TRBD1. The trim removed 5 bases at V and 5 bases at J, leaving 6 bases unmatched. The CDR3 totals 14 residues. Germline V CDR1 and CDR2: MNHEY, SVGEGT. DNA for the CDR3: TGTGCCAGCAGTCCGACAGGGAAGTATCAGCCCCAGCATTTT. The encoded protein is CASSPTGKYQPQHF.

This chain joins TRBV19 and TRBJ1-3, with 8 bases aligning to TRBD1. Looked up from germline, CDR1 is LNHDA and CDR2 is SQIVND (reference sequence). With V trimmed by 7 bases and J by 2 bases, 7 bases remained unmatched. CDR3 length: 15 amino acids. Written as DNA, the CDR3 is TGTGCCAGTATCGCGGACAGGGTGCCTGGAAACACCATATATTTT. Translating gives CASIADRVPGNTIYF.

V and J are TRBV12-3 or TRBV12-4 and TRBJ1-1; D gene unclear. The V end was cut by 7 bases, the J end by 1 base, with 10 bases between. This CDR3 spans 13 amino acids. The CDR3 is CASTLLPNTEAFF. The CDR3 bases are TGTGCCAGCACCTTGCTACCGAACACTGAAGCTTTCTTT.

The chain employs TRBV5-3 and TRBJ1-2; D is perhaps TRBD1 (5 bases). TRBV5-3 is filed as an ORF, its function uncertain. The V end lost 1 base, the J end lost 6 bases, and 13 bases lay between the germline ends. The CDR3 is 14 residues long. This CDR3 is CARSLTGCKDGYTF. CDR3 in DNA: TGTGCCAGAAGCTTGACAGGCTGTAAGGATGGCTACACCTTC.

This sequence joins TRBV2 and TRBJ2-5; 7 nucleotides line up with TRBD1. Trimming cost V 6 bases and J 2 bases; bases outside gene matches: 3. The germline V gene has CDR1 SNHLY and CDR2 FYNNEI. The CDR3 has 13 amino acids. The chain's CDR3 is CASRGQIQETQYF. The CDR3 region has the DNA TGTGCCAGCAGGGGACAGATACAAGAGACCCAGTACTTC.

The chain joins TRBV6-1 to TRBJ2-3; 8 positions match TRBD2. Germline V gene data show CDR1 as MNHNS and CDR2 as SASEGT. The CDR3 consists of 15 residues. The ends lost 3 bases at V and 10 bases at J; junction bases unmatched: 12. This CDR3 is CASSDSGLARVSQYF. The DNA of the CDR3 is TGTGCCAGCAGTGATTCCGGACTAGCCCGCGTCTCGCAGTATTTT.

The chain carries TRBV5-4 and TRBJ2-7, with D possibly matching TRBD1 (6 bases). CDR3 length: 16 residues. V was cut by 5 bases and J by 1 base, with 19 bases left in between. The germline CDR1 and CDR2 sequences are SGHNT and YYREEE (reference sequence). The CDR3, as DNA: TGTGCCAGCAGGGTTGGCACAGGGCCTTTGTCCTACGAGCAGTACTTC. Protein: CASRVGTGPLSYEQYF.